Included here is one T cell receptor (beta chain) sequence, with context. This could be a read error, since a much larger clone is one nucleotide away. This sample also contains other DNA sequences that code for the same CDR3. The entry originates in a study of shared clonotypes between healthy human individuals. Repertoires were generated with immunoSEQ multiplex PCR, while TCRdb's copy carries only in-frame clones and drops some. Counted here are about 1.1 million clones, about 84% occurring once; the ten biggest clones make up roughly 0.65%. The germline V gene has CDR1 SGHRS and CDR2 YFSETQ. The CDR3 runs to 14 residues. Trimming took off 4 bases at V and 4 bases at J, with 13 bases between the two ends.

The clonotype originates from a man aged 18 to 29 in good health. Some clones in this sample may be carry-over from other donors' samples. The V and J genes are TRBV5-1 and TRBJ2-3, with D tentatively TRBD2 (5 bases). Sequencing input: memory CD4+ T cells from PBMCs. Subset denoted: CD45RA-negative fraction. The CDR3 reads CASSLGSRPDTQYF. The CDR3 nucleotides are TGCGCCAGCAGCCTGGGGAGCCGCCCAGATACGCAGTATTTT.